This T cell receptor (beta chain) was retrieved from a study of shared clonotypes between healthy human individuals. Study information: Donors, aged 18 to 49, were a couple of women and three men.

Here immunoSEQ multiplex PCR was the method, and the copy in TCRdb shows in-frame clones only, minus some. The sample shows hundreds of thousands of clones, around 74% of them seen only once. Findings of the study overall: Represented genetic and exposure-history diversity was restricted by having few donors. Tissue TCR repertoires likely differ from these blood-only repertoires.

The study drew its donors from healthy HIV-negative adults without recent acute infections or vaccinations. The CDR3 sequence is 15 residues long. Trimming removed 0 bases from V and 1 base from J, with 9 bases in between. CDR1 and CDR2 (germline): SGDLS, YYNGEE. Of note for this clone: The antigen is undetermined.

The sequenced material came from memory CD4+ T cells sorted from blood. This sample's subset: CD45RA-negative fraction. The V call is TRBV9, the J call TRBJ2-3, with D uncertain. The TCR comes from a woman younger than 45 in good health. The CDR3 DNA reads TGTGCCAGCAGCGTAGCAGACCTAGGCACAGATACGCAGTATTTT. Protein product: CASSVADLGTDTQYF.